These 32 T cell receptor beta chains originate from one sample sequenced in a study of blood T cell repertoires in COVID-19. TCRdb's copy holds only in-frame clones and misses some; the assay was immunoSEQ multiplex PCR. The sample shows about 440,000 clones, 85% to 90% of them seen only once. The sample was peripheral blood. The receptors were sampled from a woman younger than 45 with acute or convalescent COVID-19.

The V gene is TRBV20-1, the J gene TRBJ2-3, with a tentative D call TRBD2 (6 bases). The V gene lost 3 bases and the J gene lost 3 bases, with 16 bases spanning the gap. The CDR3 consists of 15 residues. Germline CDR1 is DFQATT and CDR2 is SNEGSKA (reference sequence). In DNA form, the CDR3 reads TGCAGTGCTAGTCCCCGGAGGGCGATAACAGATACGCAGTATTTT. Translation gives CSASPRRAITDTQYF.

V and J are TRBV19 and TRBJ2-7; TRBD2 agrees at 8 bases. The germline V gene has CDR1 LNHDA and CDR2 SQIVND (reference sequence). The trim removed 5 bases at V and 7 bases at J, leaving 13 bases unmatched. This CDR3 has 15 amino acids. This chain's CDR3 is CASSSGRGGSWEQYF. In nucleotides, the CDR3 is TGTGCCAGTAGTTCGGGCCGGGGGGGATCTTGGGAGCAGTACTTC.

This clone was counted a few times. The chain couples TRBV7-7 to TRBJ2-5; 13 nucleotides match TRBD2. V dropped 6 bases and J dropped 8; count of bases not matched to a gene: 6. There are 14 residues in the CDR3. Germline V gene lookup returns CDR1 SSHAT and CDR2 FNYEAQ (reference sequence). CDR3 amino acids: CASSSGTSGETQYF. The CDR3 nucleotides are TGTGCCAGCAGTTCCGGGACTAGCGGGGAAACCCAGTACTTC.

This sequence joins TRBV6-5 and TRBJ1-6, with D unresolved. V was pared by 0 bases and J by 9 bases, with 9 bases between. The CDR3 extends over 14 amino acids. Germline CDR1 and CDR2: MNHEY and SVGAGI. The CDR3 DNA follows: TGTGCCAGCAGTTACTCGGGCAGCTCTTCACCCCTCCACTTT. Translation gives CASSYSGSSSPLHF.

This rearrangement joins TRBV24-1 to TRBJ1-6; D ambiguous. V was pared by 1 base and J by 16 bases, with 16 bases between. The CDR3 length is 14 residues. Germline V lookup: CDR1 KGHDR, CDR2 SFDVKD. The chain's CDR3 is CATSDFKERLKLHF. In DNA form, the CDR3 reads TGTGCCACCAGTGATTTTAAGGAGAGGTTAAAACTCCACTTT.

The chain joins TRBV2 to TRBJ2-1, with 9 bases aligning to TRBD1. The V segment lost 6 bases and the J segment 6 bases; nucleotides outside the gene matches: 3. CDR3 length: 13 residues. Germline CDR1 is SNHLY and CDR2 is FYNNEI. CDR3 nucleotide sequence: TGTGCCAGCAGGGGGACAGGGACCAATGAGCAGTTCTTC. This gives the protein CASRGTGTNEQFF.

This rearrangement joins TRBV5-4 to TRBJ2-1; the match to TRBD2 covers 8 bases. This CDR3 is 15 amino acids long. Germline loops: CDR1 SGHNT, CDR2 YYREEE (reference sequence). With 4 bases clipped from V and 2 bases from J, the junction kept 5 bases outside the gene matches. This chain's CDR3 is CASSVRGGAYNEQFF. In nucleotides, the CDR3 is TGTGCCAGCAGCGTTCGGGGGGGGGCCTACAATGAGCAGTTCTTC.

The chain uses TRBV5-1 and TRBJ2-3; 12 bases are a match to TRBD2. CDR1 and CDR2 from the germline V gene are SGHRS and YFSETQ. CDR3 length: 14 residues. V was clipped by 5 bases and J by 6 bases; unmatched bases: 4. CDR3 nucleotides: TGCGCCAGCAGTTTAGGGACTAGCGGGGATACGCAGTATTTT. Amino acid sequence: CASSLGTSGDTQYF.

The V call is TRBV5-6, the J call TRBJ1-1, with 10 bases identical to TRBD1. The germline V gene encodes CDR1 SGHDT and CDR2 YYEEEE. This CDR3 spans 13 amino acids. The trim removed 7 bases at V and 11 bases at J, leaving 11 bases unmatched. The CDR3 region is CASSGTGVVEAFF. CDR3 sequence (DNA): TGTGCCAGCTCTGGGACAGGGGTCGTAGAGGCTTTCTTT.

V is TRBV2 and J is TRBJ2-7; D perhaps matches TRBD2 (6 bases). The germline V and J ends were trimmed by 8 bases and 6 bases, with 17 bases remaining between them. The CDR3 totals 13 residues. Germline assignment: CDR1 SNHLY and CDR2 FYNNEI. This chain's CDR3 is CASDPAGFGEQYF. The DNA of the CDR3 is TGTGCCAGCGACCCAGCGGGTTTTGGCGAGCAGTACTTC.

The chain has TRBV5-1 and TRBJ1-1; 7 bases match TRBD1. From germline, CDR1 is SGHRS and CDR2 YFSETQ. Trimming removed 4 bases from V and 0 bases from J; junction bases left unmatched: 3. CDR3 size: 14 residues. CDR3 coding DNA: TGCGCCAGCAGCACCCAGGGGGTGAACACTGAAGCTTTCTTT. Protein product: CASSTQGVNTEAFF.

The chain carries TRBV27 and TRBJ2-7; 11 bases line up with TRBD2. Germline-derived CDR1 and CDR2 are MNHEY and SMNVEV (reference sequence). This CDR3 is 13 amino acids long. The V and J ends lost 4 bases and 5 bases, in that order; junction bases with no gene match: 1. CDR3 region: CASSSSGGNEQYF. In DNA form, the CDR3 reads TGTGCCAGCAGTTCTAGCGGGGGGAACGAGCAGTACTTC.

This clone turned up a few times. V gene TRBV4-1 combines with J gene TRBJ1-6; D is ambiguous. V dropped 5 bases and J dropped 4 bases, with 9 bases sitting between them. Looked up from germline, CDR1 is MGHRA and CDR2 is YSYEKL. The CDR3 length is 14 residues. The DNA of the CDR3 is TGCGCCAGCAGCTCGGGTGGGTATAATTCACCCCTCCACTTT. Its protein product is CASSSGGYNSPLHF.

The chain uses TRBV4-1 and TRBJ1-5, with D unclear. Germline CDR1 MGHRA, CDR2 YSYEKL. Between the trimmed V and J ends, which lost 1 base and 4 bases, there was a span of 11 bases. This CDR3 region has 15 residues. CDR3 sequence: CASSQGHIFNQPQHF. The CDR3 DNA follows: TGCGCCAGCAGCCAAGGTCACATTTTTAATCAGCCCCAGCATTTT.

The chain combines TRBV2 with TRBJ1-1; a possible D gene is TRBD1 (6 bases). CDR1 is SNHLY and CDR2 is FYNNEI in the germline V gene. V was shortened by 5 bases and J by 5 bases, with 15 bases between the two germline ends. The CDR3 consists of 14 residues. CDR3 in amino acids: CASSKQQGGTEAFF. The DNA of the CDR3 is TGTGCCAGCAGTAAACAACAGGGAGGGACTGAAGCTTTCTTT.

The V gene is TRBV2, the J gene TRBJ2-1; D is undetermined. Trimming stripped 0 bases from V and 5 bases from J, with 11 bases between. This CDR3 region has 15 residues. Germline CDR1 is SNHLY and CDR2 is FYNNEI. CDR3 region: CASSEARLVNNEQFF. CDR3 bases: TGTGCCAGCAGTGAAGCGCGGCTGGTCAACAATGAGCAGTTCTTC.

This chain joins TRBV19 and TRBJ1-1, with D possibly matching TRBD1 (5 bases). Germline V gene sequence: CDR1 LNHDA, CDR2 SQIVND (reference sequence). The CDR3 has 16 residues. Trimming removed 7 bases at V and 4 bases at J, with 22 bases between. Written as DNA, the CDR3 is TGTGCCAGTATCAAGTCCGTAGGCAGGGTGGGCACTGAAGCTTTCTTT. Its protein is CASIKSVGRVGTEAFF.

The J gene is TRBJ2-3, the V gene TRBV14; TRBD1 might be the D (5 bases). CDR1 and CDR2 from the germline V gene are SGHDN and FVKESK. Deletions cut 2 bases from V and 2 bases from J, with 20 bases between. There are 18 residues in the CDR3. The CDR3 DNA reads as TGTGCCAGCAGCCAACTACCTGTACGGACACCTACCACAGATACGCAGTATTTT. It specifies CASSQLPVRTPTTDTQYF.

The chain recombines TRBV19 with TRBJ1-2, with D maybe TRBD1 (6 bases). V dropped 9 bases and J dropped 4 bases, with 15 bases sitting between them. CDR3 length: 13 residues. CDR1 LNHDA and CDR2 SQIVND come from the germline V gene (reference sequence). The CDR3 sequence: CARHQGTIYGYTF. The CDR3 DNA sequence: TGTGCCAGACATCAGGGGACCATCTATGGCTACACCTTC.

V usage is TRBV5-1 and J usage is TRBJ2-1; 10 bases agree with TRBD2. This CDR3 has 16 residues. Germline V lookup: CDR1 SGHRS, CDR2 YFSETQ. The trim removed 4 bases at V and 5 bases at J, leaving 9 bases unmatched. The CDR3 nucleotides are TGCGCCAGCAGCCAAAACCTCCTAGCGGGGGACAATGAGCAGTTCTTC. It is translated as CASSQNLLAGDNEQFF.

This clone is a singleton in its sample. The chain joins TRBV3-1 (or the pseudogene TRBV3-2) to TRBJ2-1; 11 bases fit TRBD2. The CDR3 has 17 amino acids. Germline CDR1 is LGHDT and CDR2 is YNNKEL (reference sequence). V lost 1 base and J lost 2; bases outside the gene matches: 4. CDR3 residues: CASSQVSGGAPYNEQFF. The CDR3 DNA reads TGTGCCAGCAGCCAAGTTAGCGGGGGGGCCCCCTACAATGAGCAGTTCTTC.

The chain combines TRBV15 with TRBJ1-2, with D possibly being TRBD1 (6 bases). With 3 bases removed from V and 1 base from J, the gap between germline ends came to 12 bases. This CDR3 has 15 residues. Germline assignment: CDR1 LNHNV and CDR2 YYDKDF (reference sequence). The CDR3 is CATSREDRNNYGYTF. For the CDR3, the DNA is TGTGCCACCAGCAGGGAGGACAGAAATAACTATGGCTACACCTTC.

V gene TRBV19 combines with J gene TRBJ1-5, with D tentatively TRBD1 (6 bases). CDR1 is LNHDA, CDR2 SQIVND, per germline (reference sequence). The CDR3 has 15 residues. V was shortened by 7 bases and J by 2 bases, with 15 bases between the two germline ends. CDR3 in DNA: TGTGCCAGTACTTCAGGGGAATTGGGCAATCAGCCCCAGCATTTT. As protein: CASTSGELGNQPQHF.

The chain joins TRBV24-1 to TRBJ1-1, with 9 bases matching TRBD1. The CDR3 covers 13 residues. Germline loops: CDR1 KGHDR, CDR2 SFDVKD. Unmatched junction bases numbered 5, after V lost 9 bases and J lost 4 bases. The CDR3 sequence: CATQGQGGTEAFF. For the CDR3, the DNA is TGTGCCACCCAGGGACAGGGTGGCACTGAAGCTTTCTTT.

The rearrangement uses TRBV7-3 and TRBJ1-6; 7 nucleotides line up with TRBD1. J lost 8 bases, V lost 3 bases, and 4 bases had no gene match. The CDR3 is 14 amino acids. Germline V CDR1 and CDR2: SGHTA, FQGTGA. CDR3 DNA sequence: TGTGCCAGCAGCTTTTCAGGGGGTGATTCACCCCTCCACTTT. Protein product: CASSFSGGDSPLHF.

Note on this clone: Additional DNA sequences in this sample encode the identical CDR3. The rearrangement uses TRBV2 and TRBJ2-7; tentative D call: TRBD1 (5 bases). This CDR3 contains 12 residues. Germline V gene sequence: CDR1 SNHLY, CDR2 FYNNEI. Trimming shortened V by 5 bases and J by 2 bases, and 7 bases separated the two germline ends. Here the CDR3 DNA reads TGTGCCAGCAGTCTACAGGCCTACGAGCAGTACTTC. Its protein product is CASSLQAYEQYF.

Here the CDR3 DNA reads TGTGCCAGCAGCCACAGGGTGCGGCTCGGAAACACCATATATTTT. This sequence encodes CASSHRVRLGNTIYF. The rearrangement joins TRBV3-1 (or the pseudogene TRBV3-2) to TRBJ1-3, with a weak D call TRBD1 (5 bases). V lost 3 bases, J lost 4 bases, and 13 bases lay in between. Germline loops: CDR1 LGHDT, CDR2 YNNKEL (reference sequence). The CDR3 runs 15 residues.

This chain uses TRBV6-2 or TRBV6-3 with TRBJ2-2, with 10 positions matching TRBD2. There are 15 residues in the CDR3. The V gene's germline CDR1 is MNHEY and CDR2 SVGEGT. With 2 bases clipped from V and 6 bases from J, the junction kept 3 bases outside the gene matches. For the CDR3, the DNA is TGTGCCAGCAGTTACGTAGCGGGGGGTTCCGGGGAGCTGTTTTTT. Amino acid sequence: CASSYVAGGSGELFF.

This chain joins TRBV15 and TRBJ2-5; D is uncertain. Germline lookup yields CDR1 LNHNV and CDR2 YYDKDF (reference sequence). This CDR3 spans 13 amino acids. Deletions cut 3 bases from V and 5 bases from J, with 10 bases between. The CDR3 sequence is CATSSDIRETQYF. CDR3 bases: TGTGCCACCAGCAGTGATATACGGGAGACCCAGTACTTC.

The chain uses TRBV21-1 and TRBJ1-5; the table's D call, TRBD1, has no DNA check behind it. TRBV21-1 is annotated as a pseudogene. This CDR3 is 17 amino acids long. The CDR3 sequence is CASSKEEWDSSNQPQHF. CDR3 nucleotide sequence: TGTGCCAGCAGCAAAGAAGAATGGGACAGTAGCAATCAGCCCCAGCATTTT.

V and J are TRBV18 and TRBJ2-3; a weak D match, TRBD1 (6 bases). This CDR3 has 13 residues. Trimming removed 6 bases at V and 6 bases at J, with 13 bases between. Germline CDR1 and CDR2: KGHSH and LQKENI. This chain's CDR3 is CASSLNRADTQYF. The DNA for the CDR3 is TGTGCCAGCTCCCTCAACAGGGCCGATACGCAGTATTTT.

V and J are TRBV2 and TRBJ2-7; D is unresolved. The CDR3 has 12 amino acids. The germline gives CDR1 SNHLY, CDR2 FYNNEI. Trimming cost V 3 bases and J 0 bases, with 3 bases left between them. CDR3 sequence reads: CASSDHSYEQYF. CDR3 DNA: TGTGCCAGCAGTGATCACTCCTACGAGCAGTACTTC. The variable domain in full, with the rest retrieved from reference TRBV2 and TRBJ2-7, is EPEVTQTPSHQVTQMGQEVILRCVPISNHLYFYWYRQILGQKVEFLVSFYNNEISEKSEIFDDQFSVERPDGSNFTLKIRSTKLEDSAMYFCASSDHSYEQYFGPGTRLTVT.